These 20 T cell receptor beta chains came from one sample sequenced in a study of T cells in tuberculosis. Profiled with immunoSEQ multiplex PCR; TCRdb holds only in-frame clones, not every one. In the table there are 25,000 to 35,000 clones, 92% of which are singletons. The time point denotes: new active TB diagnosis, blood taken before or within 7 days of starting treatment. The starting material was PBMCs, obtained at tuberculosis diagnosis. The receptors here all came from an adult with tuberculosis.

In DNA, the CDR3 is TGTGCCAGCAACCCCCGGGGGGTTGTCACTGAAGCTTTCTTT. It specifies CASNPRGVVTEAFF. The chain recombines TRBV2 with TRBJ1-1; tentative D call: TRBD1 (5 bases). With 7 bases removed from V and 4 bases from J, the gap between germline ends came to 16 bases. The CDR3 is made up of 14 amino acids. Germline CDR1 is SNHLY and CDR2 is FYNNEI.

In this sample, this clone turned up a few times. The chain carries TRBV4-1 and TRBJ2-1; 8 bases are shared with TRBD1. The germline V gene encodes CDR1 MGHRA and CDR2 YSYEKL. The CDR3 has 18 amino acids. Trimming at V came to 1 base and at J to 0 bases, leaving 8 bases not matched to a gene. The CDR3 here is CASSQGARTGSSYNEQFF. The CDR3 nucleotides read TGCGCCAGCAGCCAAGGGGCCCGGACAGGGAGCTCCTACAATGAGCAGTTCTTC.

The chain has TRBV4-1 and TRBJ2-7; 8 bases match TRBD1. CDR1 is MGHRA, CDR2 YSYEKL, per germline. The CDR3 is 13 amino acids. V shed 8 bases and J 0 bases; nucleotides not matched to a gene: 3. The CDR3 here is CASGQGISYEQYF. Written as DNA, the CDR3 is TGCGCCAGCGGACAGGGAATCTCCTACGAGCAGTACTTC.

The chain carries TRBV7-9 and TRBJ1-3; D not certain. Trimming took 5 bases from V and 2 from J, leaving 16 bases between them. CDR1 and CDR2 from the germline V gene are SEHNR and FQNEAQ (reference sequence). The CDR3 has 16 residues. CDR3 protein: CASSEKVEGPGNTIYF. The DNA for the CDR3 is TGTGCCAGCAGCGAAAAGGTCGAGGGCCCTGGAAACACCATATATTTT.

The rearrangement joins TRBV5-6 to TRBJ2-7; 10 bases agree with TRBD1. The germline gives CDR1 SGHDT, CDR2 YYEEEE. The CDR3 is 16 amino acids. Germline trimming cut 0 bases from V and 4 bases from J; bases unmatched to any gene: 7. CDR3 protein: CASSLAGTGEKYEQYF. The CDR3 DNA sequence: TGTGCCAGCAGCTTGGCCGGGACAGGGGAGAAGTACGAGCAGTACTTC. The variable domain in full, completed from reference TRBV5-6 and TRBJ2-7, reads DAGVTQSPTHLIKTRGQQVTLRCSPKSGHDTVSWYQQALGQGPQFIFQYYEEEERQRGNFPDRFSGHQFPNYSSELNVNALLLGDSALYLCASSLAGTGEKYEQYFGPGTRLTVT.

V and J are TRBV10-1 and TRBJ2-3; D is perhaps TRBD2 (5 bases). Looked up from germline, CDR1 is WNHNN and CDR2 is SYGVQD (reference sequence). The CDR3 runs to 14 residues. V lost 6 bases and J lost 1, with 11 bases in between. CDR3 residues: CASREDLGTDTQYF. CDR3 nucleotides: TGCGCCAGCAGGGAGGATCTAGGCACAGATACGCAGTATTTT.

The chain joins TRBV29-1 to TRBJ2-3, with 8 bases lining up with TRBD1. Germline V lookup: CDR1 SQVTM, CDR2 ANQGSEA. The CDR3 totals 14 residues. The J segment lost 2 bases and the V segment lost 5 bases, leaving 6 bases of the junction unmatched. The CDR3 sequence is CSVTDRGATDTQYF. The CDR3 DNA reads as TGCAGCGTTACCGACAGGGGAGCCACAGATACGCAGTATTTT.

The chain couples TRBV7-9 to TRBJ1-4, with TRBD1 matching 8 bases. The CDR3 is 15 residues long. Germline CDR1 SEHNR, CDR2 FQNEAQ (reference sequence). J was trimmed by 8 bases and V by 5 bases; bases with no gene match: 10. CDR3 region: CASSTPGQEREKLFF. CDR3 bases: TGTGCCAGCAGCACGCCGGGACAGGAGCGCGAAAAACTGTTTTTT.

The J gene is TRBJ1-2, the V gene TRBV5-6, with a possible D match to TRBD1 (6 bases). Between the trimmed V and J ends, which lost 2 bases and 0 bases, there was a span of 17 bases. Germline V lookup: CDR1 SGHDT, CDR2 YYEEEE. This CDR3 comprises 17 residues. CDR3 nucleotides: TGTGCCAGCAGCTTCGAACAGGGTTTCGGCGCTAACTATGGCTACACCTTC. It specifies CASSFEQGFGANYGYTF.

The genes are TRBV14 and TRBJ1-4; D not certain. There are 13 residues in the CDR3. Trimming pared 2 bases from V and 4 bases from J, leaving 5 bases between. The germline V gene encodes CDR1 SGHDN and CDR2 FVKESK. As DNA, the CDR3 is TGTGCCAGCAGCCAATCTCTTAATGAAAAACTGTTTTTT. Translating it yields CASSQSLNEKLFF.

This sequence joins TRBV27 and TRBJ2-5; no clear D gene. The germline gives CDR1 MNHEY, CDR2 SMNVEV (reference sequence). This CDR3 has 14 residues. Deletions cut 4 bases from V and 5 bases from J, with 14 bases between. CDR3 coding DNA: TGTGCCAGCAGTTCCGTCAACCCGAGGGAGACCCAGTACTTC. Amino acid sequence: CASSSVNPRETQYF.

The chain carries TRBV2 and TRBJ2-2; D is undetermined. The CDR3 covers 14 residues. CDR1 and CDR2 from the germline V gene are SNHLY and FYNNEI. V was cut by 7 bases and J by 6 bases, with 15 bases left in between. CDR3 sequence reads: CASNEVLWAGELFF. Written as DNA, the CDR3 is TGTGCCAGCAACGAGGTCCTATGGGCCGGGGAGCTGTTTTTT.

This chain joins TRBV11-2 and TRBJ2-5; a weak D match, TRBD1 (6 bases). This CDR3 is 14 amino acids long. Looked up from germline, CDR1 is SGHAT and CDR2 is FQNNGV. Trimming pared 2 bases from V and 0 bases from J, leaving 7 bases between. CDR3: CASSLWTDQETQYF. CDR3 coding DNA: TGTGCCAGCAGCTTATGGACAGACCAAGAGACCCAGTACTTC.

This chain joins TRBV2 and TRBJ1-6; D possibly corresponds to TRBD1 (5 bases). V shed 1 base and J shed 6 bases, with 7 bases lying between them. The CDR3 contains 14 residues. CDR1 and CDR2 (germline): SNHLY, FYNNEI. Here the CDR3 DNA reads TGTGCCAGCAGTGAAGAACAGGTTAATTCACCCCTCCACTTT. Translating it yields CASSEEQVNSPLHF.

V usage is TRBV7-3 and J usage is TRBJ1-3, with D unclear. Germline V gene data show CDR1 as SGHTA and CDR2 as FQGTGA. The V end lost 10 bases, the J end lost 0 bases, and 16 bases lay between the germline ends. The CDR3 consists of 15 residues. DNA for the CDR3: TGTGCCATCCGGGTCGTTATTAGCTCTGGAAACACCATATATTTT. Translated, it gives CAIRVVISSGNTIYF.

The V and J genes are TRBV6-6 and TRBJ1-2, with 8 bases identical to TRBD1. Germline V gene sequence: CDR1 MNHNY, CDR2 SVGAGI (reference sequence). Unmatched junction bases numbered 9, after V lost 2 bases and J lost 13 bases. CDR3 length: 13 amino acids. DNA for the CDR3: TGTGCCAGCAGTTACCGTCAGGGGGCGGGGTCCACCTTC. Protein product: CASSYRQGAGSTF.

CDR3 nucleotides: TGTGCCACCAGCACCGGACACGTTTTCTATGGCTACACCTTC. This sequence encodes CATSTGHVFYGYTF. The genes are TRBV15 and TRBJ1-2; TRBD1 might be the D (5 bases). V shed 4 bases and J shed 4 bases, with 13 bases lying between them. The CDR3 totals 14 residues. Germline assignment: CDR1 LNHNV and CDR2 YYDKDF (reference sequence).

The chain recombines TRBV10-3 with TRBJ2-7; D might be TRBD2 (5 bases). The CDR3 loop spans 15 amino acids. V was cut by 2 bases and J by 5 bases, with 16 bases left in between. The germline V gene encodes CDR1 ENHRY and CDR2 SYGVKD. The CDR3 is CAISEGLEPGNEQYF. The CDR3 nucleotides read TGTGCCATCAGTGAGGGTCTCGAGCCCGGGAACGAGCAGTACTTC.

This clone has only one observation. CDR3 sequence (DNA): TGTGCCAGCAGTTCCGTAACAGGGTCCAATGAGCAGTTCTTC. It yields the protein CASSSVTGSNEQFF. The chain couples TRBV28 to TRBJ2-1, with D possibly being TRBD1 (6 bases). V dropped 4 bases and J dropped 6 bases, with 13 bases sitting between them. From germline, CDR1 is MDHEN and CDR2 SYDVKM. The CDR3 extends over 14 amino acids.

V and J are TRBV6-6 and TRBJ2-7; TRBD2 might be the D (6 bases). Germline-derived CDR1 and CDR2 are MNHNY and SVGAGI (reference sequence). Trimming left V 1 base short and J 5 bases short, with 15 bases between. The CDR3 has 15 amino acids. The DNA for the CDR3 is TGTGCCAGCAGTTACTACCCGGGAGCTGGGGACGAGCAGTACTTC. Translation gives CASSYYPGAGDEQYF.